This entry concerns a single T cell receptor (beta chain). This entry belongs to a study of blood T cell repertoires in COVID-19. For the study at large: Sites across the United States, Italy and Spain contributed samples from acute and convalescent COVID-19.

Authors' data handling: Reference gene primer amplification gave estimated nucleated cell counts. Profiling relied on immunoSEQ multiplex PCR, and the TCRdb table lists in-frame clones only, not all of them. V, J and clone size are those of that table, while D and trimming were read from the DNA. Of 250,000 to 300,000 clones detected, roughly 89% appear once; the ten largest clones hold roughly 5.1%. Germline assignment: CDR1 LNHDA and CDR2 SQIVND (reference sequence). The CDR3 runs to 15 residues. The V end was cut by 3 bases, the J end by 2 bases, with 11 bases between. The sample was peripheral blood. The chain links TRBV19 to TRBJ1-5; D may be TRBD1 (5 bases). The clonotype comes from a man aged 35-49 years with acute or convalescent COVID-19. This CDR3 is CASSIPGYGNQPQHF. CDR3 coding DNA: TGTGCCAGTAGTATTCCAGGGTACGGCAATCAGCCCCAGCATTTT.